This record concerns one TCR beta chain sequence. What it binds is not known. This CDR3 has 13 residues. Germline CDR1 reads LNHDA; CDR2 reads SQIVND (reference sequence). For the second PCR, which ran for about 7 to 12 cycles, a sample-barcoded 5' primer and a J-beta primer mix were used. TCRdb re-called the 5' RACE reads with MiXCR, one entry per CDR3 protein. This sample yields 910,000 or so distinct CDR3 sequences, of which around 54% are seen a single time; 20% to 25% belongs to the top ten. These data come from a study of blood T cells in healthy people across ages. Regarding the study as a whole: In these data, TCR beta diversity tracked strongly with naive T cell percentage.

This TCR was recovered from a woman aged 55-69 years in good health. The rearrangement uses TRBV19 and TRBJ2-7, with a weak D call TRBD2 (6 bases). The DNA end is more similar to TRBJ2-5, so the J call may be wrong. Sequencing input: blood. In nucleotides, the CDR3 is TGTGCCACCGGGACGGGGGAGCGGGAGACCCAGTACTTC. It is translated as CATGTGERETQYF.